This T cell receptor beta chain is drawn from a study of CD8 T cells in Susac syndrome. Overall study findings and caveats: Only a relatively small number of individuals were included in the TCR sequencing and HLA analysis.

Negative isolation yielded CD4+ and CD8+ T cells, and FACS enriched TEMRA cells. RNA, at about 0.45 to 1 ug, was reverse transcribed with random hexamers. An immunoSEQ multiplex PCR generated amplified TCR beta CDR3 products spanning 54 Vbeta and 13 Jbeta. Using its own MiXCR run on the immunoSEQ multiplex PCR reads, TCRdb lists one record per CDR3 protein. The data hold some 160,000 distinct CDR3 sequences, with about 95% observed a single time. Turning to this clonotype: What it binds is unknown.

The CDR3 extends over 17 amino acids. Germline values: CDR1 SGHRS, CDR2 YFSETQ. After removal of 4 bases from V and 6 bases from J, the junction contained 11 bases not matched to a gene. The J gene is TRBJ2-1, the V gene TRBV5-1; 12 bases map to TRBD2. The sample consisted of CD8+ T cells from PBMCs. This TCR was recovered from a human donor with multiple sclerosis. The CDR3 loop is CASSPDPGLAGFNEQFF. Here the CDR3 DNA reads TGCGCCAGCAGCCCCGACCCGGGACTAGCGGGCTTCAATGAGCAGTTCTTC.